The source of this T cell receptor beta chain is a study of OX40 agonist ivuxolimab in advanced cancers. Across the study: Partial responses were recorded for three patients, including one with hepatocellular carcinoma and two with cutaneous melanoma.

A remark on this clone: The target antigen is unknown.

The CDR3 totals 14 residues. The V and J ends lost 2 bases and 7 bases, in that order; junction bases with no gene match: 7. The germline V gene has CDR1 MNHEY and CDR2 SMNVEV (reference sequence). No patient had autoimmune disease or received systemic immunosuppression. Only in-frame clones appear in the TCRdb table, and some are missing; sequencing was by immunoSEQ multiplex PCR. The top ten clones hold over 2% of a sample with about 66,000 clones, under 85% of them seen once. Broader study findings: Certain nonresponders likewise exhibited a low normalized T-cell clonal expansion. Antigen specificity remained undetermined for the expanded peripheral T cells.

The sequence came from an adult with an advanced solid tumor such as melanoma, head and neck, liver or kidney cancer. The chain joins TRBV27 to TRBJ2-5; 7 bases are shared with TRBD1. The input for sequencing was CD4+ or CD8+ T cells sorted from blood, taken in a trial of the OX40 agonist ivuxolimab. In DNA, the CDR3 is TGTGCCAGCAGTTTAAGGGGGCAGGGTGGGACCCAGTACTTC. The encoded protein is CASSLRGQGGTQYF.